This entry describes one TCR beta chain. The V end was cut by 8 bases, the J end by 7 bases, with 26 bases between. The V gene's germline CDR1 is LGHDT and CDR2 YNNKEL (reference sequence). This CDR3 has 16 residues. These data are taken from a study of blood T cell repertoires in COVID-19. The Seattle patients joined while their infection was active and were tracked longitudinally afterward. The method was immunoSEQ multiplex PCR; TCRdb's version includes in-frame clones alone and lacks a portion of them. The sample lists roughly 380,000 clones, around 91% occurring once. The rearrangement joins TRBV3-1 (or the pseudogene TRBV3-2) to TRBJ1-2; D perhaps matches TRBD1 (6 bases). Sequenced: peripheral blood. The TCR sequence derives from a middle-aged woman with COVID-19, enrolled during active disease. Written as DNA, the CDR3 is TGTGCCAGCGGGCCCCTAACCTATACAGGGAAGGGTGGCTACACCTTC. Translation: CASGPLTYTGKGGYTF.